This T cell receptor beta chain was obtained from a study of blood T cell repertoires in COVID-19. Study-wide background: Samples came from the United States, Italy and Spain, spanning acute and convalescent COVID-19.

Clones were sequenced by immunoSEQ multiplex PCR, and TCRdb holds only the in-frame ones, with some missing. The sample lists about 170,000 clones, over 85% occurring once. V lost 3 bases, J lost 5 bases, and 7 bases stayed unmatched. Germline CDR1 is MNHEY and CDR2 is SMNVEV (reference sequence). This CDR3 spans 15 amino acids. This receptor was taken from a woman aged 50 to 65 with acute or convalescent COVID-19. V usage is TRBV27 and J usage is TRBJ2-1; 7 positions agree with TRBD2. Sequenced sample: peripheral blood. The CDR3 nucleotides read TGTGCCAGCAGTTTTGGACTAGGGGTGAACAATGAGCAGTTCTTC. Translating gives CASSFGLGVNNEQFF.